This T cell receptor (beta chain) was sequenced for a study of CD8+CD57+ T cells in acquired aplastic anemia. Overall study context: Mean read depth for CD4+ cells from healthy donors was 10 million to 13 million.

Genomic DNA templated the TCR beta VDJ and CDR3 profiling. Each CDR3 protein gets one entry after TCRdb re-called the reads with MiXCR. The table records 150,000 to 200,000 distinct CDR3 sequences, 35% to 50% of them present only once. Whole-study results and caveats: Controls did not differ significantly from patients in CD8+ Simpson's diversity. Approximately 27 CD8+ CDR3 sequences occurred in both the patients and the controls.

This clonotype has just a few counts. Its target is not known. This CDR3 is built from 13 residues. Germline-derived CDR1 and CDR2 are MNHNS and SASEGT. With V trimmed by 6 bases and J by 4 bases, 4 bases remained unmatched. The sequence was collected from a human donor in good health. V and J are TRBV6-1 and TRBJ2-3, with 7 bases lining up with TRBD2. Input material: sorted CD4+, CD8+, or CD8+CD57+ T cells (not recorded which) from PBMCs. The CDR3 loop reads CASRRTRADTQYF. DNA of the CDR3: TGTGCCAGCAGACGGACTAGGGCAGATACGCAGTATTTT.